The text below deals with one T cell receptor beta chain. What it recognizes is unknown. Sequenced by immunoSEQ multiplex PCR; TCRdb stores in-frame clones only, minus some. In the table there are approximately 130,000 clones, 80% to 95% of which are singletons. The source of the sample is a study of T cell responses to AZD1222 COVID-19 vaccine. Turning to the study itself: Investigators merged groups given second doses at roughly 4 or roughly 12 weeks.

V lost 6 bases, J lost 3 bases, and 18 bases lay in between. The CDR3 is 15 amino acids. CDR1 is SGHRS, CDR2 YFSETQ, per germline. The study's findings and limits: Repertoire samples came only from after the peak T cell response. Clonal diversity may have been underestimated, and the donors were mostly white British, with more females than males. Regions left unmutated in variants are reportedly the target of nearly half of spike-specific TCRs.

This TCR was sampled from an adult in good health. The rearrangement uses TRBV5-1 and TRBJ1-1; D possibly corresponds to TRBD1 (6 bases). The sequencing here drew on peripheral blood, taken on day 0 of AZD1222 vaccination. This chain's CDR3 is CASNIGQGRYTEAFF. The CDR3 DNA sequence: TGCGCCAGCAACATTGGGCAGGGGAGGTACACTGAAGCTTTCTTT.